This paragraph covers one T cell receptor beta chain sequence. The antigen is unknown. This sample is part of a study of CXCR3-negative and CXCR3-positive naive CD8 T cells. Study-wide results and caveats: CXCR3-positive naive cells carried more hydrophobic TRB CDR3s than CXCR3-negative naive cells did. Most assays were run on fresh PBMCs (CXCR3 expression partially decreased after cryopreservation).

The germline V gene encodes CDR1 SGDLS and CDR2 YYNGEE. The CDR3 consists of 15 residues. All TRB cDNA libraries came from 5' RACE performed with UMI labels. TCRdb re-analyzed the 5' RACE reads; it lists each CDR3 protein once, without DNA. The repertoire table contains approximately 100,000 distinct CDR3 sequences. This clonotype originated in a human donor in good health. Some clones in this sample may be carry-over from other donors' samples. Specimen: naive CXCR3+ CD8+ T cells from blood. The subset here: CD45RO-CCR7+CD27+CD95- naive CD8+ T cells expressing CXCR3 (TNR3+). The chain joins TRBV9 to TRBJ2-5; the TRBD2 assignment by TCRdb is unverifiable without DNA. CDR3 amino acids: CASSVGTSGQETQYF.